This is a list of T cell receptor beta chains from one sample in a study of T cell changes during pregnancy in multiple sclerosis. Profiled with immunoSEQ multiplex PCR; TCRdb holds only in-frame clones, not every one. The sample lists fewer than 75,000 clones; roughly nine tenths were seen once. Sequencing used peripheral blood, obtained in the second trimester of pregnancy. The source of these receptors is a female donor with multiple sclerosis, enrolled in a pregnancy study. The CDR3 runs from the conserved cysteine through the conserved F or W. The order of the fields is D gene, V gene, clone size, J gene, CDR3 DNA, CDR3 protein. The D gene is left open where the match is weak. Clone size is not always given. Where it is, it says once, few, many or a class for expanded clones.

>-|TRBV7-9|-|TRBJ1-6
TGTGCCAGCAGCTTAGAGGGAGGCTTAGGGTCACCCCTCCACTTT
CASSLEGGLGSPLHF
>TRBD2|TRBV6-5|-|TRBJ2-1
TGTGCCAGCAGTTACGGGACTAGCTTTAATGAGCAGTTCTTC
CASSYGTSFNEQFF
>TRBD1|TRBV5-1|-|TRBJ2-7
TGCGCCAGCAGCTTTCAACCCTTAGCGGAAACCGGGACAGGGGGCCTGGGGGAGCAGTACTTC
CASSFQPLAETGTGGLGEQYF
>-|TRBV6-5|-|TRBJ1-2
TGTGCCAGCAGTTACGCAAATGCAGGATATAACTATGGCTACACCTTC
CASSYANAGYNYGYTF
>TRBD1|TRBV6-5|-|TRBJ1-2
TGTGCCAGCAGTCGTACAGGGGGCTCTTGGGGCTACACCTTC
CASSRTGGSWGYTF
>TRBD2|TRBV7-9|once|TRBJ2-2
TGTGCCAGCAGCTTCTACTCTGGACTAGCCGGGGAGCTGTTTTTT
CASSFYSGLAGELFF
>-|TRBV30|few|TRBJ2-2
TGTGCCTGGAGCTATGTCTCCGGGGAGCTGTTTTTT
CAWSYVSGELFF
>-|TRBV2|once|TRBJ1-1
TGTGCCAGCAGCGAACCGGGGGGGTTTCACACTGAAGCTTTCTTT
CASSEPGGFHTEAFF
>-|TRBV7-9|-|TRBJ2-5
TGTGCCAGCAGCCGCCCAGCGGGCCTACAAGAGACCCAGTACTTC
CASSRPAGLQETQYF
>-|TRBV19|-|TRBJ2-1
TGTGCCAGTAGTTTACAGGGTCCCTACAATGAGCAGTTCTTC
CASSLQGPYNEQFF
>-|TRBV28|-|TRBJ1-3
TGTGCCAGCAGTTTATCGGGGGGCAGCTCTGGAAACACCATATATTTT
CASSLSGGSSGNTIYF
>TRBD2|TRBV18|-|TRBJ2-7
TGTGCCAGCTCACCCCCCAGAGCGGGAGGTGACTCCTACGAGCAGTACTTC
CASSPPRAGGDSYEQYF
>TRBD2|TRBV10-3|-|TRBJ2-7
TGTGCCTCCACGGCGGGAGCCAGCACCTACGAGCAGTACTTC
CASTAGASTYEQYF
>TRBD1|TRBV4-2|-|TRBJ2-6
TGTGCCAGCAGCCAAGTGCAGGGGGCCTCTGGGGCCAACGTCCTGACTTTC
CASSQVQGASGANVLTF
>TRBD2|TRBV19|-|TRBJ2-7
TGTGCCAGTAGTATAGGCTTCCCCTCGACTAGCGGGGCCGACTACGAGCAGTACTTC
CASSIGFPSTSGADYEQYF
>TRBD1|TRBV27|-|TRBJ1-2
TGTGCCAGCACCCCAAAAGAGGGGGCGTTAGGAGGCTACACCTTC
CASTPKEGALGGYTF